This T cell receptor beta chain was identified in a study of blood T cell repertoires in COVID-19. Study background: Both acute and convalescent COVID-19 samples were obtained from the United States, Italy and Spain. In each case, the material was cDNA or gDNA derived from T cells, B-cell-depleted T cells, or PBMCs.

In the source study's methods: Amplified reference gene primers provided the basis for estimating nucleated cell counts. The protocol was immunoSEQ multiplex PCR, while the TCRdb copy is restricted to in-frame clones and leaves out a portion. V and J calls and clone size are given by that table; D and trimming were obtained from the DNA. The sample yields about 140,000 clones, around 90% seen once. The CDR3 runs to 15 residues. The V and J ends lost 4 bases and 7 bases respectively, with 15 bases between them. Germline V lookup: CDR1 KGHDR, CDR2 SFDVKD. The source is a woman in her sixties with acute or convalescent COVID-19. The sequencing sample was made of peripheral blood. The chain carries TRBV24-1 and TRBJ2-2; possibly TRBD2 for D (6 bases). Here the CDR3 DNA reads TGTGCCACCAGTGACCCCCGTGGTAGCGGCGGGGAGCTGTTTTTT. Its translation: CATSDPRGSGGELFF.